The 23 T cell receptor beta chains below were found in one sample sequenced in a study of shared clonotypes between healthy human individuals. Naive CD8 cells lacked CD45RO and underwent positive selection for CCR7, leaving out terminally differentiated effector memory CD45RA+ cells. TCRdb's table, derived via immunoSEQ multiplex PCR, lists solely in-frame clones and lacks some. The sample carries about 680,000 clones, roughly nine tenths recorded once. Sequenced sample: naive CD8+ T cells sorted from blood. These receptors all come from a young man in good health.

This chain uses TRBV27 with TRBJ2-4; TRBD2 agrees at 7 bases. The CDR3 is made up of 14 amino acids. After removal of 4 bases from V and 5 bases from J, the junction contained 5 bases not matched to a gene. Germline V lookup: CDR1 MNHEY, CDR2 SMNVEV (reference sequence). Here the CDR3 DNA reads TGTGCCAGCAGTTGGGGAGGGACTCAAAACATTCAGTACTTC. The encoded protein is CASSWGGTQNIQYF.

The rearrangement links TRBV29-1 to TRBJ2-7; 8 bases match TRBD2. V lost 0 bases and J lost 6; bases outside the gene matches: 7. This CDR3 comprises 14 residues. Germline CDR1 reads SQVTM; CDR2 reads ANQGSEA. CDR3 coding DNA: TGCAGCGTTGAAGACGGAGCTAGCGGGTTCGAGCAGTACTTC. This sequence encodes CSVEDGASGFEQYF.

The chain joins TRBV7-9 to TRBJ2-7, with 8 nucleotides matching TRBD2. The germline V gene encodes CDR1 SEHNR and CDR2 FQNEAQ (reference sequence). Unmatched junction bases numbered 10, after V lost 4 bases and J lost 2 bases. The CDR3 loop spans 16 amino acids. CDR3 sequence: CASSSPGLAEAYEQYF. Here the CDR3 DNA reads TGTGCCAGCAGCTCGCCCGGACTAGCAGAGGCCTACGAGCAGTACTTC.

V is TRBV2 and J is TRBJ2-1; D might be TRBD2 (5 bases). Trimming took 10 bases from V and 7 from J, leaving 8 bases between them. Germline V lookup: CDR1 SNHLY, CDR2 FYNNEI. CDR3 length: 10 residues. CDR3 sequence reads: CATRGNEQFF. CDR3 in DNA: TGTGCCACCCGAGGGAATGAGCAGTTCTTC.

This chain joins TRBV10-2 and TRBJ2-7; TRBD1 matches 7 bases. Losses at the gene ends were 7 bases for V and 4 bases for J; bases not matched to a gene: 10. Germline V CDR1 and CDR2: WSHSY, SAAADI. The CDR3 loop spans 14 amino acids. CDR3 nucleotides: TGCGCCAGCAATCGACAGGGAATCTTGTACGAGCAGTACTTC. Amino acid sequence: CASNRQGILYEQYF.

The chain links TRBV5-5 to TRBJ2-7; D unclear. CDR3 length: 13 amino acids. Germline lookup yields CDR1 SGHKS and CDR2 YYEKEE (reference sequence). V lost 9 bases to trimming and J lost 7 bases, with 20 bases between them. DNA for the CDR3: TGTGCCATCTCGCCCGGACGAAGGTGGGAGCAGTACTTC. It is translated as CAISPGRRWEQYF.

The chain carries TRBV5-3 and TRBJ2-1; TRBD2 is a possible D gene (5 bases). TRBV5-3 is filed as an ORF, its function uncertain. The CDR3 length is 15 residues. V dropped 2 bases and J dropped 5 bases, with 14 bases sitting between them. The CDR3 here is CARSFGVRADNEQFF. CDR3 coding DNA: TGTGCCAGAAGCTTTGGCGTAAGAGCGGACAATGAGCAGTTCTTC.

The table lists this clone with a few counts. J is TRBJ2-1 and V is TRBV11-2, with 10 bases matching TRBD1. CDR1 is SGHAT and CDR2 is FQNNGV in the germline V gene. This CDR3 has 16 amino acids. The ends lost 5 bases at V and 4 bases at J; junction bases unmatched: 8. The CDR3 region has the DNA TGTGCCAGCAGCCCGGGGGGGACAGGGGTTTACAATGAGCAGTTCTTC. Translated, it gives CASSPGGTGVYNEQFF.

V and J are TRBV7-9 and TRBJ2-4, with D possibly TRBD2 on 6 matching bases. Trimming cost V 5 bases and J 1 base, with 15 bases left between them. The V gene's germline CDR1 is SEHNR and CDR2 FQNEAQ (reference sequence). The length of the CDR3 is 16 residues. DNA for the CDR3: TGTGCCAGCAGCCCCCTCGGGAGCCTGGCCAAAAACATTCAGTACTTC. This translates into CASSPLGSLAKNIQYF. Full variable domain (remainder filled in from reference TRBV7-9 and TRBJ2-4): DTGVSQNPRHKITKRGQNVTFRCDPISEHNRLYWYRQTLGQGPEFLTYFQNEAQLEKSRLLSDRFSAERPKGSFSTLEIQRTEQGDSAMYLCASSPLGSLAKNIQYFGAGTRLSVL.

The CDR3 DNA follows: TGCGCCAGCAGCCCCCGGGGCCGCGTAGACGACGAGCAGTACTTC. It yields the protein CASSPRGRVDDEQYF. The J gene is TRBJ2-7, the V gene TRBV5-1; TRBD1 or TRBD2 may be the D gene (5 bases each). V gave up 4 bases and J gave up 5 bases, with 19 bases separating them. Per the germline V gene, CDR1 is SGHRS and CDR2 is YFSETQ. CDR3 size: 15 residues.

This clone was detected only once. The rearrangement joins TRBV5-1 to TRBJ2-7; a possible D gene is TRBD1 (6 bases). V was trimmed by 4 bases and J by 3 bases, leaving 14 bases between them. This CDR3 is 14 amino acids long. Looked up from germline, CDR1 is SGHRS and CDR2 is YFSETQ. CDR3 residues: CASSISGEYYEQYF. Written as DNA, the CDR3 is TGCGCCAGCAGCATATCAGGGGAGTACTACGAGCAGTACTTC.

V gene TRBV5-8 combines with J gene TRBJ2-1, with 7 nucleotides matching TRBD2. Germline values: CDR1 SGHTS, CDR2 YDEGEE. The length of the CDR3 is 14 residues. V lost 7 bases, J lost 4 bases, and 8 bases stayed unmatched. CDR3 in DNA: TGTGCCAGCCCGCTTGGCGGGAGTTACAATGAGCAGTTCTTC. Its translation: CASPLGGSYNEQFF.

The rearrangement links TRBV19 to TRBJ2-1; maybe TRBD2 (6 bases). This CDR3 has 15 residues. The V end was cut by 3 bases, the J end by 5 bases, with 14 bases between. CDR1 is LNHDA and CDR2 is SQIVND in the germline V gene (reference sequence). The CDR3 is CASSILALPHNEQFF. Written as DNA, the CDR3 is TGTGCCAGTAGTATCCTAGCGTTACCCCACAATGAGCAGTTCTTC.

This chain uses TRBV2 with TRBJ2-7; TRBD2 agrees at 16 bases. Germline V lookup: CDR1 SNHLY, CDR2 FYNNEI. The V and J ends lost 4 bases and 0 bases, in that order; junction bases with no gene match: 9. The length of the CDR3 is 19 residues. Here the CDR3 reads CASSVIMGTSGRDSYEQYF. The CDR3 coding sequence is TGTGCCAGCAGTGTTATCATGGGGACTAGCGGGAGGGACTCCTACGAGCAGTACTTC.

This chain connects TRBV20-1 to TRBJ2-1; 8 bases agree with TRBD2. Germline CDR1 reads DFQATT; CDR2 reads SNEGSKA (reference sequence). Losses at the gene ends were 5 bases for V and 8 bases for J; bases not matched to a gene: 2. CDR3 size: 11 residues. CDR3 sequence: CSAQAGDEQFF. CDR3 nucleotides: TGCAGTGCTCAAGCGGGAGATGAGCAGTTCTTC.

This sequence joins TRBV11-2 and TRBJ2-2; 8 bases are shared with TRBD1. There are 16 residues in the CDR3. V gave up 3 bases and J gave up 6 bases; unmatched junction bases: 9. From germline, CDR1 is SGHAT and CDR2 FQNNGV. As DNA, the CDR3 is TGTGCCAGCAGCTTTTATCGGACAGGGCACTCCGGGGAGCTGTTTTTT. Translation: CASSFYRTGHSGELFF.

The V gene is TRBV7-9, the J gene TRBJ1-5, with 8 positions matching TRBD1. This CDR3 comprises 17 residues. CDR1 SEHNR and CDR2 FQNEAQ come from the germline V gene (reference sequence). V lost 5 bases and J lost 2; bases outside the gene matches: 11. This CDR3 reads CASSMDRVGFGNQPQHF. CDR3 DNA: TGTGCCAGCAGCATGGACAGGGTTGGCTTCGGCAATCAGCCCCAGCATTTT.

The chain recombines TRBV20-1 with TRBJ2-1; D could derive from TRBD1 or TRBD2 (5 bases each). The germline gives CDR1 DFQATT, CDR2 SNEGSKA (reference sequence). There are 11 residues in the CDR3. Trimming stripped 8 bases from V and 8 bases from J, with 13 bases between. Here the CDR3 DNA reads TGCAGTTTCTCGGGGCCCTATGAGCAGTTCTTC. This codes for CSFSGPYEQFF.

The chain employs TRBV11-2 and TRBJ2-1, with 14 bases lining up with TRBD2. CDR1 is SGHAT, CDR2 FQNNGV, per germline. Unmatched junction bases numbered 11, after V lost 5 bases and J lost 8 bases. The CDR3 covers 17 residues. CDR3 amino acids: CASSLRLAGGPLDEQFF. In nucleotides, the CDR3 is TGTGCCAGCAGCCTACGACTAGCGGGAGGGCCGTTGGATGAGCAGTTCTTC. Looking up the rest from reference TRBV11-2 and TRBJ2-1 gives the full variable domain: EAGVAQSPRYKIIEKRQSVAFWCNPISGHATLYWYQQILGQGPKLLIQFQNNGVVDDSQLPKDRFSAERLKGVDSTLKIQPAKLEDSAVYLCASSLRLAGGPLDEQFFGPGTRLTVL.

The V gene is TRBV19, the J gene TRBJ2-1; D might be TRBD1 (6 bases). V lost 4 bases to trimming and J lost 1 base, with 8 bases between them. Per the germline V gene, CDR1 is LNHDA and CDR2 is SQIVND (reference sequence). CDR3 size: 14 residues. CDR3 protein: CASSNRESYNEQFF. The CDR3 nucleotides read TGTGCCAGTAGTAACAGGGAATCCTACAATGAGCAGTTCTTC.

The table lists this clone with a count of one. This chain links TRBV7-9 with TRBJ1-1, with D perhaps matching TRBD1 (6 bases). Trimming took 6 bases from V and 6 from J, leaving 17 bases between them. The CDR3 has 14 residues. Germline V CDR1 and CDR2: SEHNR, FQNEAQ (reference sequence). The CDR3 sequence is CASRTLGARPEAFF. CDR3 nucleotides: TGTGCCAGCAGAACTTTGGGGGCGCGGCCTGAAGCTTTCTTT.

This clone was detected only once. The CDR3 bases are TGTGCCACCAGCAGCCAGACTAGCTCCTACAATGAGCAGTTCTTC. This encodes CATSSQTSSYNEQFF. This chain connects TRBV15 to TRBJ2-1, with D perhaps TRBD2 (6 bases). This CDR3 has 15 amino acids. Trimming cost V 3 bases and J 0 bases, with 9 bases left between them. The V gene's germline CDR1 is LNHNV and CDR2 YYDKDF (reference sequence).

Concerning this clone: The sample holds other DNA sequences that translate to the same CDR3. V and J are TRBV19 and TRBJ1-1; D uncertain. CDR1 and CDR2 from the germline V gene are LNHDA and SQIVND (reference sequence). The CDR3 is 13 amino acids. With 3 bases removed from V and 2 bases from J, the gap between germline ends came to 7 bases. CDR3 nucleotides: TGTGCCAGTAGTATTGGCCGAAACACTGAAGCTTTCTTT. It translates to CASSIGRNTEAFF. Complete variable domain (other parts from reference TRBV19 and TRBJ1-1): DGGITQSPKYLFRKEGQNVTLSCEQNLNHDAMYWYRQDPGQGLRLIYYSQIVNDFQKGDIAEGYSVSREKKESFPLTVTSAQKNPTAFYLCASSIGRNTEAFFGQGTRLTVV.